Listed here are 8 T cell receptor beta chains from one sample, sequenced in a study of T cell repertoires in cytomegalovirus infection. TCRdb re-derived calls from the reads in MiXCR, one entry per CDR3 protein. The data show roughly 720,000 distinct CDR3 sequences, approximately 40% seen once. Sequenced material: PBMCs. The origin of the receptors is a human donor in good health (CMV status not recorded). Some clones in this sample may be carry-over from other donors' samples.

The chain recombines TRBV7-2 with TRBJ1-3, with D perhaps TRBD1 (5 bases). Germline lookup yields CDR1 SGHTA and CDR2 FQGNSA. This CDR3 has 14 residues. Trimming cost V 3 bases and J 6 bases, with 12 bases left between them. Here the CDR3 reads CASSFGGDLNTIYF. CDR3 bases: TGTGCCAGCAGCTTTGGGGGGGATCTAAACACCATATATTTT.

For this clonotype: A single base separates this from a much larger clone, so it may be a read error. Here the CDR3 reads CASSARISGNTLYF. CDR3 bases: TGTGCCAGCAGCGCACGGATATCTGGAAACACCCTATATTTT. The chain couples TRBV7-2 to TRBJ1-3; D unclear. Germline CDR1 SGHTA, CDR2 FQGNSA. The CDR3 spans 14 residues.

About this clonotype itself: A much larger clone sits a single nucleotide away, making a read error possible. This chain joins TRBV28 and TRBJ2-7; possibly TRBD1 for D (5 bases). Germline-derived CDR1 and CDR2 are MDHEN and SYDVKM. This CDR3 spans 13 amino acids. CDR3 sequence reads: CVSSRGPSYEQYF. The CDR3 DNA sequence: TGTGTCAGCAGTAGGGGCCCCTCGTACGAGCAGTACTTC.

This clonotype was counted a few times. The rearrangement uses TRBV25-1 and TRBJ2-7; 7 bases align to TRBD1. J gave up 1 base and V 8 bases, and 2 bases lay outside the gene matches. This CDR3 contains 12 residues. CDR1 is MGHDK, CDR2 SYGVNS, per germline. CDR3 DNA: TGTGCCAGCGGACAGGTTTCCTACGAGCAGTACTTC. Its protein product is CASGQVSYEQYF.

A few counts support this clonotype. V usage is TRBV12-3 or TRBV12-4 and J usage is TRBJ1-2; D call uncertain. Trimming removed 5 bases from V and 6 bases from J, with 22 bases in between. The CDR3 has 16 amino acids. CDR3 nucleotides: TGTGCCAGCAGTCCCGCGGACGGGAGAATGTGGAATGGCTACACCTTC. Its translation is CASSPADGRMWNGYTF.

This sequence joins TRBV11-2 and TRBJ2-1; 10 nucleotides line up with TRBD2. The V gene end was trimmed by 6 bases and the J gene end by 12 bases; junction bases not matched to a gene: 14. Per the germline V gene, CDR1 is SGHAT and CDR2 is FQNNGV. The CDR3 is made up of 15 amino acids. CDR3 loop: CASSYQAGGPVWQFF. Here the CDR3 DNA reads TGTGCCAGCAGTTATCAAGCGGGAGGGCCTGTCTGGCAGTTCTTC.

This clonotype has only a few counts. The chain employs TRBV7-2 and TRBJ2-3; the D call may be TRBD1 or TRBD2 (6 bases each). The CDR3 is 14 amino acids. The V gene lost 5 bases and the J gene lost 5 bases, with 14 bases spanning the gap. The germline gives CDR1 SGHTA, CDR2 FQGNSA. The CDR3 DNA reads as TGTGCCAGCAGCCTGGGGGGCCAGGGAGATACGCAGTATTTT. The encoded protein is CASSLGGQGDTQYF. Full variable domain (remainder filled in from reference TRBV7-2 and TRBJ2-3): GAGVSQSPSNKVTEKGKDVELRCDPISGHTALYWYRQSLGQGLEFLIYFQGNSAPDKSGLPSDRFSAERTGGSVSTLTIQRTQQEDSAVYLCASSLGGQGDTQYFGPGTRLTVL.

Only a few counts were recorded for this clonotype. The J gene is TRBJ2-3, the V gene TRBV20-1; D is unresolved. CDR1 is DFQATT, CDR2 SNEGSKA, per germline (reference sequence). The ends were cut back, 5 bases at V and 2 bases at J, with 14 bases in the middle. The CDR3 contains 14 residues. The CDR3 loop reads CSALFTLYTDTQYF. CDR3 nucleotides: TGCAGTGCTCTTTTTACCCTTTACACAGATACGCAGTATTTT.